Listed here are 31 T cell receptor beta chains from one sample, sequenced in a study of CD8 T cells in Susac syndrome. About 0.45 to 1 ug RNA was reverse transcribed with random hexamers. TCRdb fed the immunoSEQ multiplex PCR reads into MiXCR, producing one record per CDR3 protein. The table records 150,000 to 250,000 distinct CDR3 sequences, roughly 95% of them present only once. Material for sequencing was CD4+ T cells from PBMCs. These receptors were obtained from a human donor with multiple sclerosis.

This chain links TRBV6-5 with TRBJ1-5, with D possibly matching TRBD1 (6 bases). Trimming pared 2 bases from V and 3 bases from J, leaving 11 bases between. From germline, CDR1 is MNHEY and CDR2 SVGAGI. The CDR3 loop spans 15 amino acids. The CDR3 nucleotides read TGTGCCAGCAGTTACACGGCAGGGGACAATCAGCCCCAGCATTTT. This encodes CASSYTAGDNQPQHF.

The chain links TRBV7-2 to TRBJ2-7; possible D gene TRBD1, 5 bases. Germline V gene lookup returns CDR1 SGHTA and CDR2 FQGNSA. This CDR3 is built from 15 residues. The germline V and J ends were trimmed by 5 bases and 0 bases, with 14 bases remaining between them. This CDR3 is CASSERQRSSYEQYF. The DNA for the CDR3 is TGTGCCAGCAGCGAGAGACAGAGGAGCTCCTACGAGCAGTACTTC.

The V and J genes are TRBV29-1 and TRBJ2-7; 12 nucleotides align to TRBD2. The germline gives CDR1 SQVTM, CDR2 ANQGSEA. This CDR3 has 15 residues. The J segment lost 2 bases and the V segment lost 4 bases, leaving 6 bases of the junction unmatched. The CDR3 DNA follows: TGCAGCGTTGCGACTAGCGGGAGCAGCCCCTACGAGCAGTACTTC. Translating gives CSVATSGSSPYEQYF.

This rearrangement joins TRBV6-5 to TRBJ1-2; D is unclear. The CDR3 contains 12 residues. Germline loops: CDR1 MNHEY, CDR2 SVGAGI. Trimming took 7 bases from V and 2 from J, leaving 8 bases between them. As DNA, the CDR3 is TGTGCCAGCAAGTCGAAGAACTATGGCTACACCTTC. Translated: CASKSKNYGYTF.

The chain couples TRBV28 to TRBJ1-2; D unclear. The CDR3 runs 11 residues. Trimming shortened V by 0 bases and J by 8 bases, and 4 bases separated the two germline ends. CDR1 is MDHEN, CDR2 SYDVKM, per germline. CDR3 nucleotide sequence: TGTGCCAGCAGTTTATGGTCGGGCTACACCTTC. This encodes CASSLWSGYTF.

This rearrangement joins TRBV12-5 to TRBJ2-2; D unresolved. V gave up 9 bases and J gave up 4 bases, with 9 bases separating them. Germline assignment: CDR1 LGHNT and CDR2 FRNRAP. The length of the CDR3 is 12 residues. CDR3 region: CASGQSTGELFF. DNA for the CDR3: TGTGCTAGCGGGCAATCCACCGGGGAGCTGTTTTTT.

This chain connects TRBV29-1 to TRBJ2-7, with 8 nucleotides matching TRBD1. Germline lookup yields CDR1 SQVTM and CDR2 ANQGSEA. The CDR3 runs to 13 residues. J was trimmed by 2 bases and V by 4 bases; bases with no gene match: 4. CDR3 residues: CSVAGQGPYEQYF. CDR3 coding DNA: TGCAGCGTTGCAGGACAGGGCCCCTACGAGCAGTACTTC.

CDR3 nucleotide sequence: TGCAGTGCCCCGGAGACAGGGGGTTCAGATACGCAGTATTTT. Encoded protein: CSAPETGGSDTQYF. J is TRBJ2-3 and V is TRBV20-1, with TRBD1 matching 9 bases. The CDR3 extends over 14 amino acids. CDR1 and CDR2 from the germline V gene are DFQATT and SNEGSKA (reference sequence). Trimming at V came to 6 bases and at J to 4 bases, leaving 8 bases not matched to a gene.

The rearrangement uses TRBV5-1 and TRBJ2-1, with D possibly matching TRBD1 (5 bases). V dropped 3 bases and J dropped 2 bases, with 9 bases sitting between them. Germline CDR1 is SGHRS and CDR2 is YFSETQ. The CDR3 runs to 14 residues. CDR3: CASSWGEAYNEQFF. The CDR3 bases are TGCGCCAGCAGCTGGGGCGAGGCCTACAATGAGCAGTTCTTC.

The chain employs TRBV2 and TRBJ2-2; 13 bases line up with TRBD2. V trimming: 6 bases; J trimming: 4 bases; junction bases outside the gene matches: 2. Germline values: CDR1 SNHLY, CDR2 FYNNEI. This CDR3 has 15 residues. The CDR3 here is CASRGLAGLTGELFF. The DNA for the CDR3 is TGTGCCAGCAGGGGACTAGCGGGACTCACCGGGGAGCTGTTTTTT.

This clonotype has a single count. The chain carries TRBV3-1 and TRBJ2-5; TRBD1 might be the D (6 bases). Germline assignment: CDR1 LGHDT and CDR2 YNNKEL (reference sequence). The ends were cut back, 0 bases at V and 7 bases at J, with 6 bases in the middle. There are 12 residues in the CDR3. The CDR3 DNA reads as TGTGCCAGCAGCCAAGAGGGGGCGACCCAGTACTTC. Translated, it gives CASSQEGATQYF.

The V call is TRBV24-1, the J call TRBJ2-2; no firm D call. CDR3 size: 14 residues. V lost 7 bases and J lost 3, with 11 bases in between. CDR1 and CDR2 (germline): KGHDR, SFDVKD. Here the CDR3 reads CATSSNLYTGELFF. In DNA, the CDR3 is TGTGCCACCAGCTCCAACCTATACACCGGGGAGCTGTTTTTT.

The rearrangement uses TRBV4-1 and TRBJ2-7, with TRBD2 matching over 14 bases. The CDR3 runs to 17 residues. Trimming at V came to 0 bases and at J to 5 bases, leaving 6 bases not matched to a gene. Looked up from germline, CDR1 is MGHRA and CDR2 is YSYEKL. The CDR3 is CASSQEGTSGSINEQYF. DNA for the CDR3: TGCGCCAGCAGCCAAGAAGGGACTAGCGGGAGTATCAACGAGCAGTACTTC.

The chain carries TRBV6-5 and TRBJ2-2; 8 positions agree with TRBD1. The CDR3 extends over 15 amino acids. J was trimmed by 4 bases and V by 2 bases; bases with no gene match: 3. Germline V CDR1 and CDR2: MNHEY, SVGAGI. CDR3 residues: CASSYDRGGTGELFF. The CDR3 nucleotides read TGTGCCAGCAGTTACGACAGGGGAGGCACCGGGGAGCTGTTTTTT.

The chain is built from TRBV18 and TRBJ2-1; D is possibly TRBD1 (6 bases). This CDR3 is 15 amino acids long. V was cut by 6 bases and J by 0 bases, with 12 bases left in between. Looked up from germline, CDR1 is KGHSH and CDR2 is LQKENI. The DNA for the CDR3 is TGTGCCAGCTCGCGACAGGTCATCTCCTACAATGAGCAGTTCTTC. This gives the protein CASSRQVISYNEQFF.

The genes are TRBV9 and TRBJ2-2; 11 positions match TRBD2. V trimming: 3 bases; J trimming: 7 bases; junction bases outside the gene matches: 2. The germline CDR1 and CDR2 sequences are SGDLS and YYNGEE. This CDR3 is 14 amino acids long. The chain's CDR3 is CASSASGRYGELFF. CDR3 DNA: TGTGCCAGCAGCGCTAGCGGGAGGTACGGGGAGCTGTTTTTT.

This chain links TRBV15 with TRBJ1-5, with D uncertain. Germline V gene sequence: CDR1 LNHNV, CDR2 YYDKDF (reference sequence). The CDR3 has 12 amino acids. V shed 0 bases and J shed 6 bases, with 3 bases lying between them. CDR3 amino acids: CATSRDIQPQHF. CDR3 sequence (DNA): TGTGCCACCAGCAGAGATATTCAGCCCCAGCATTTT.

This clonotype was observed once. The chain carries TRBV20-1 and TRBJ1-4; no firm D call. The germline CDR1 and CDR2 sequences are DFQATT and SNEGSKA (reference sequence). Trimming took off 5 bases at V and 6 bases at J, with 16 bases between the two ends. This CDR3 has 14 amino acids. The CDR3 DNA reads TGCAGTGCTCCTAAGGACGGAGCGGATGAAAAACTGTTTTTT. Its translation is CSAPKDGADEKLFF.

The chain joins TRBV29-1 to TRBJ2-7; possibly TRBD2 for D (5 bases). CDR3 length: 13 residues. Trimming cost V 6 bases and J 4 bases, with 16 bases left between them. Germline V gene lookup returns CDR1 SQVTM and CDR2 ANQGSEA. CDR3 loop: CSVREGLPYEQYF. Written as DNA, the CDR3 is TGCAGCGTCAGAGAGGGTCTCCCTTACGAGCAGTACTTC.

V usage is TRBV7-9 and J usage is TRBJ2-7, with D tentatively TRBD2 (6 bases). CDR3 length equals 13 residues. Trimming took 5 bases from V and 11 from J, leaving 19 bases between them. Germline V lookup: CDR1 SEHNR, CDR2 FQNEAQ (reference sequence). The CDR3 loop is CASSPTRETRKYF. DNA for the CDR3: TGTGCCAGCAGCCCAACCCGGGAGACAAGGAAGTACTTC.

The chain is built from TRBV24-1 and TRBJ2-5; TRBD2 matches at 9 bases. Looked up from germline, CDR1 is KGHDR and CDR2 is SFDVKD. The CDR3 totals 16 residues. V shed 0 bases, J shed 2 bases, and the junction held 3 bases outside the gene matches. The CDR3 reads CATSDLTSGFQETQYF. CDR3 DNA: TGTGCCACCAGTGATTTGACTAGCGGGTTTCAAGAGACCCAGTACTTC.

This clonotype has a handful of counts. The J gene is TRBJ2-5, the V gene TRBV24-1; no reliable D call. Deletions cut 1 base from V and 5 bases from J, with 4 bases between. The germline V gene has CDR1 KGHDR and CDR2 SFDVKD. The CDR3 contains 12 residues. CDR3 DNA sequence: TGTGCCACCAGTGATTTCCGCGAGACCCAGTACTTC. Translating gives CATSDFRETQYF.

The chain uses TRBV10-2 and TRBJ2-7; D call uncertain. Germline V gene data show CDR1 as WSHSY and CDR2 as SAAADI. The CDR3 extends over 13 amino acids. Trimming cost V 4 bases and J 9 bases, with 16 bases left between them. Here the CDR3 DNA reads TGCGCCAGCAGTGGGTCGACTGGCTCGCTGCAGTACTTC. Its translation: CASSGSTGSLQYF.

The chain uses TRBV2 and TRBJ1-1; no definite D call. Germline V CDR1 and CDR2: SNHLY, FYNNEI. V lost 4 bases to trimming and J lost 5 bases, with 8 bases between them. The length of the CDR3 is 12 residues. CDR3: CASSVRGTEAFF. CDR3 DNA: TGTGCCAGCAGTGTACGGGGAACTGAAGCTTTCTTT. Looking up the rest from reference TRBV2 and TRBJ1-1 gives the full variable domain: EPEVTQTPSHQVTQMGQEVILRCVPISNHLYFYWYRQILGQKVEFLVSFYNNEISEKSEIFDDQFSVERPDGSNFTLKIRSTKLEDSAMYFCASSVRGTEAFFGQGTRLTVV.

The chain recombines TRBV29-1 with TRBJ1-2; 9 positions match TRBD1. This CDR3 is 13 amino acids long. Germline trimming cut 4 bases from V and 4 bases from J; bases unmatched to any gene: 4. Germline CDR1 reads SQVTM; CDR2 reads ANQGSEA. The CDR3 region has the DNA TGCAGCGTTGCGGGACAGGGTAGCTATGGCTACACCTTC. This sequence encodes CSVAGQGSYGYTF.

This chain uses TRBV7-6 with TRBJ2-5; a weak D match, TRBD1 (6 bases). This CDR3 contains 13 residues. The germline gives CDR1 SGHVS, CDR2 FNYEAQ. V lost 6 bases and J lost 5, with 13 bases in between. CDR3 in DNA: TGTGCCAGCAGTCCGGGACAAGTCGAGACCCAGTACTTC. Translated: CASSPGQVETQYF.

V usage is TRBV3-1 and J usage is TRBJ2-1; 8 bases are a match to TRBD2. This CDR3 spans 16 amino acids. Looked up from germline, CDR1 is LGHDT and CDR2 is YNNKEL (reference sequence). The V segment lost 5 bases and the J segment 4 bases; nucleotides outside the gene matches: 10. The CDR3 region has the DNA TGTGCCAGCAGCGGCGTGGGAGCGGGGGCTTACAATGAGCAGTTCTTC. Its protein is CASSGVGAGAYNEQFF.

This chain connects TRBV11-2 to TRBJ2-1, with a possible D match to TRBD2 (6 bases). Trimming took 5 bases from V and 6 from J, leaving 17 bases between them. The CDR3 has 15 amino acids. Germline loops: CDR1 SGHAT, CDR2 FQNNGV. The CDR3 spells CASSPRWRARNEQFF. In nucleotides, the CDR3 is TGTGCCAGCAGCCCTCGCTGGAGGGCCCGCAATGAGCAGTTCTTC.

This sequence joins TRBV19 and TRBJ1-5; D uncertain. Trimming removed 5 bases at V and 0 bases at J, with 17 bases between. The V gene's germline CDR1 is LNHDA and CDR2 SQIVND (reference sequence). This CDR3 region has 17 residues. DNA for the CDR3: TGTGCCAGTAGTGACCGGGCGGTCCGATATAGCAATCAGCCCCAGCATTTT. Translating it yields CASSDRAVRYSNQPQHF.

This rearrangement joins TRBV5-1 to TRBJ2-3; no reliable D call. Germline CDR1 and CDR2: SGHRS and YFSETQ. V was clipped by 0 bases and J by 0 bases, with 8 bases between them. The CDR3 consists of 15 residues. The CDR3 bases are TGCGCCAGCAGCTTGGGCCCCTCTAGCACAGATACGCAGTATTTT. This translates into CASSLGPSSTDTQYF.

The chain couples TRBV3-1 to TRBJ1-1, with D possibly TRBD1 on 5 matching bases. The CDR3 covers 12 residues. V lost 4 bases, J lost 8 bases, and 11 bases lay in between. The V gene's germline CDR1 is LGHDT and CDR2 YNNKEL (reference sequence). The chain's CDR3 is CASSPPGREAFF. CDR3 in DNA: TGTGCCAGCAGCCCTCCGGGACGGGAAGCTTTCTTT. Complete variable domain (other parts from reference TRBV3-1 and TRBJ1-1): DTAVSQTPKYLVTQMGNDKSIKCEQNLGHDTMYWYKQDSKKFLKIMFSYNNKELIINETVPNRFSPKSPDKAHLNLHINSLELGDSAVYFCASSPPGREAFFGQGTRLTVV.